This entry lists 8 T cell receptor beta chains sequenced from one sample in a study of blood T cell repertoires in COVID-19. Assay used: immunoSEQ multiplex PCR; TCRdb lists only in-frame clones, some missing. Counted here are hundreds of thousands of clones, about nine tenths occurring once; the ten biggest clones make up approximately 1.4%. The sample consisted of peripheral blood. The receptors stem from a woman younger than 45 with active or convalescent COVID-19.

V usage is TRBV3-1 (or the pseudogene TRBV3-2) and J usage is TRBJ1-2; D call uncertain. From germline, CDR1 is LGHDT and CDR2 YNNKEL (reference sequence). The CDR3 is made up of 13 amino acids. V shed 1 base and J shed 8 bases, with 11 bases lying between them. DNA for the CDR3: TGTGCCAGCAGCCAAGTTAGAGCTGTAGGCTACACCTTC. It translates to CASSQVRAVGYTF.

V usage is TRBV2 and J usage is TRBJ1-6; D might be TRBD1 (6 bases). Germline CDR1 reads SNHLY; CDR2 reads FYNNEI. CDR3 size: 14 residues. V lost 1 base and J lost 9, with 10 bases in between. The CDR3, as DNA: TGTGCCAGCAGTGAAGGGGGGCCGGGTTCACCCCTCCACTTT. Protein product: CASSEGGPGSPLHF.

In the case of this clone: At one boundary the junction diverges from the germline segment, which might be a read error. For the CDR3, the DNA is TGTGCCAGTAGTATCAAAGGGGCTAACAATGGCTACACCTTC. Amino acids: CASSIKGANNGYTF. The V and J genes are TRBV19 and TRBJ1-2; D is perhaps TRBD1 (5 bases). Germline CDR1 is LNHDA and CDR2 is SQIVND (reference sequence). CDR3 length equals 14 residues.

This chain connects TRBV24-1 to TRBJ2-2; TRBD1 agrees at 7 bases. The length of the CDR3 is 15 residues. Per the germline V gene, CDR1 is KGHDR and CDR2 is SFDVKD. The trim removed 1 base at V and 5 bases at J, leaving 3 bases unmatched. Written as DNA, the CDR3 is TGTGCCACCAGTGATTTAAGGGGGCAAACCGGGGAGCTGTTTTTT. Translation gives CATSDLRGQTGELFF.

This clone was seen more than once but under ten times. The chain has TRBV2 and TRBJ1-1; D perhaps matches TRBD1 (5 bases). Germline CDR1 reads SNHLY; CDR2 reads FYNNEI. The CDR3 is 14 amino acids. V was cut by 5 bases and J by 5 bases, with 15 bases left in between. The CDR3 DNA reads as TGTGCCAGCAGTCGAACGACAGTTTGGACTGAAGCTTTCTTT. Translated, it gives CASSRTTVWTEAFF.

The chain joins TRBV6-5 to TRBJ1-3; possible D gene TRBD1, 5 bases. Germline lookup yields CDR1 MNHEY and CDR2 SVGAGI. This CDR3 is 16 amino acids long. With 4 bases removed from V and 7 bases from J, the gap between germline ends came to 20 bases. The CDR3: CASSSLGGKGTNTIYF. CDR3 nucleotides: TGTGCCAGCAGTTCCCTCGGGGGAAAAGGGACGAACACCATATATTTT.

The rearrangement joins TRBV19 to TRBJ1-1, with TRBD1 matching over 7 bases. Germline values: CDR1 LNHDA, CDR2 SQIVND (reference sequence). CDR3 length: 17 amino acids. Trimming removed 4 bases from V and 0 bases from J; junction bases left unmatched: 11. The CDR3 is CASSTWEGGRMNTEAFF. Here the CDR3 DNA reads TGTGCCAGTAGTACATGGGAAGGGGGCAGGATGAACACTGAAGCTTTCTTT.

The rearrangement uses TRBV4-1 and TRBJ1-1, with 11 bases matching TRBD1. The germline gives CDR1 MGHRA, CDR2 YSYEKL. The CDR3 length is 15 residues. The trim removed 7 bases at V and 10 bases at J, leaving 14 bases unmatched. CDR3 protein: CASKPTAGTGGVAFF. The CDR3 DNA reads TGCGCCAGCAAACCGACCGCCGGGACAGGGGGGGTAGCTTTCTTT.